The following is a T cell receptor beta chain sequence with its context. After removal of 0 bases from V and 0 bases from J, the junction contained 6 bases not matched to a gene. The CDR3 covers 17 residues. Germline V CDR1 and CDR2: SGHNT, YYREEE (reference sequence). This sample's treatment: oral pan-JAK inhibitor, 5-10 mg twice daily. Investigators isolated RNA and reverse transcribed it into cDNA to act as the sequencing template. The assay was immunoSEQ multiplex PCR, and TCRdb's table has in-frame clones only and misses some. The sample has 200,000 or so clones, roughly 60% seen once. This sample was included in a study of CD8+ T cells in alopecia areata.

The starting material was CD4+ T cells sorted from blood, obtained at week 24, from a patient treated with tofacitinib. The TCR was taken from a human donor with alopecia areata. The V gene is TRBV5-4, the J gene TRBJ2-3; 8 bases fit TRBD2. The CDR3: CASSLVRAGVSTDTQYF. The CDR3, as DNA: TGTGCCAGCAGCTTGGTGCGAGCGGGGGTTAGCACAGATACGCAGTATTTT.